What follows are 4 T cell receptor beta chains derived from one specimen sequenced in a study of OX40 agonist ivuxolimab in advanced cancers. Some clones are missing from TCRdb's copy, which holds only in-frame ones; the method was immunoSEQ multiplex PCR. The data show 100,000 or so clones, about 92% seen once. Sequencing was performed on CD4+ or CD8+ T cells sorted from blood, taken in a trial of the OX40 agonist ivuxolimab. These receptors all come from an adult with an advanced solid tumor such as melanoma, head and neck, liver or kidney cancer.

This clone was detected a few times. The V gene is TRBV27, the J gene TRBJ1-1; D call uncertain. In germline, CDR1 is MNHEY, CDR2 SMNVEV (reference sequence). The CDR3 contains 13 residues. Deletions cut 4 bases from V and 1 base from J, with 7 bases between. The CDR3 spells CASSSRGNTEAFF. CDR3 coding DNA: TGTGCCAGCAGTTCTCGGGGGAACACTGAAGCTTTCTTT.

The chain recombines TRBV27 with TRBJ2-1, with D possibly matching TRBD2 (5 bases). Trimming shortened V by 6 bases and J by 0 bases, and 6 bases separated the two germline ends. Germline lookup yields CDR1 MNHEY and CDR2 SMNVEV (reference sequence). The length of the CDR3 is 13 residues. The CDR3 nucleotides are TGTGCCAGCAGACTAGACTCCTACAATGAGCAGTTCTTC. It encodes CASRLDSYNEQFF.

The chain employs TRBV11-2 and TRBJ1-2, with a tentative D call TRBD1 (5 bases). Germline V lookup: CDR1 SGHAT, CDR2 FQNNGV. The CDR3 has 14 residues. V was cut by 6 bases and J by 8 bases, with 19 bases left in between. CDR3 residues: CASRTPGGVRGYTF. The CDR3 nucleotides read TGTGCCAGCAGAACACCGGGGGGGGTCCGGGGCTACACCTTC.

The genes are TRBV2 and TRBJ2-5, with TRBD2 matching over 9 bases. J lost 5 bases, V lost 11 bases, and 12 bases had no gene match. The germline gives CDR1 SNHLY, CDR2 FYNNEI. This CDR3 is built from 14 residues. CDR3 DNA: TGTGCCTCCCAGAGGGGACTAGCTGGCGAGACCCAGTACTTC. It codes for CASQRGLAGETQYF.